A single sample is the source of the 17 T cell receptor beta chains below, sequenced in a study of regulatory T cells in long-lasting Graves disease. Construction of the TCR beta libraries employed iRepertoire HTBI primers in conjunction with Arm-PCR of CDR3 regions. From the multiplex PCR reads, TCRdb called clonotypes with MiXCR, one entry per CDR3 protein. The data hold about 560,000 distinct CDR3 sequences, with more than 15% observed a single time. The time point: newly diagnosed GD, antithyroid drugs for less than 3 months. PBMCs provided the RNA from which the TCR library was made. These data were also reused for a study on T cells in Graves' hyperthyroidism and ophthalmopathy.

Sequenced here: peripheral blood mononuclear cells (PBMCs), sampled at new diagnosis, from a patient treated with antithyroid drugs. Receptors were obtained from a man aged 18 to 30 with Graves disease.

The genes are TRBV27 and TRBJ2-5, with 12 bases identical to TRBD2. Germline V lookup: CDR1 MNHEY, CDR2 SMNVEV (reference sequence). The CDR3 extends over 16 amino acids. The trim removed 4 bases at V and 5 bases at J, leaving 8 bases unmatched. CDR3 sequence: CASSYRTSGTWETQYF. The DNA of the CDR3 is TGTGCCAGCAGTTACAGGACTAGCGGGACTTGGGAGACCCAGTACTTC.

The V and J genes are TRBV6-1 and TRBJ2-7, with 7 bases lining up with TRBD2. The CDR3 sequence is 14 residues long. Germline-derived CDR1 and CDR2 are MNHNS and SASEGT. Trimming cost V 5 bases and J 5 bases; bases outside gene matches: 9. The CDR3 sequence: CASSPREFNNEQYF. CDR3 coding DNA: TGTGCCAGCAGTCCGCGGGAGTTCAACAACGAGCAGTACTTC.

The table lists this clonotype with many counts. The chain joins TRBV29-1 to TRBJ2-3, with 12 bases that match TRBD2. The CDR3 runs 16 residues. V lost 7 bases, J lost 2 bases, and 10 bases stayed unmatched. Germline loops: CDR1 SQVTM, CDR2 ANQGSEA. In nucleotides, the CDR3 is TGCAGCGCCTGGAGGGCTAGCGGGAGGGACACAGATACGCAGTATTTT. As protein: CSAWRASGRDTDTQYF.

Many counts were recorded for this clonotype. This chain links TRBV5-1 with TRBJ2-7; maybe TRBD2 (6 bases). This CDR3 comprises 15 residues. Germline CDR1 reads SGHRS; CDR2 reads YFSETQ. The germline V and J ends were trimmed by 2 bases and 2 bases, with 14 bases remaining between them. The DNA of the CDR3 is TGCGCCAGCAGCTTCGGGGGTCGTTCAGCCTACGAGCAGTACTTC. Its translation: CASSFGGRSAYEQYF.

A few counts support this clonotype. The chain uses TRBV20-1 and TRBJ1-1; TRBD1 is a possible D gene (6 bases). V was cut by 2 bases and J by 4 bases, with 14 bases left in between. Germline CDR1 reads DFQATT; CDR2 reads SNEGSKA (reference sequence). The CDR3 contains 14 residues. In DNA, the CDR3 is TGCAGTGCTAGAAGGGGACACGGTGGCACTGAAGCTTTCTTT. It specifies CSARRGHGGTEAFF.

In its sample, this clonotype was seen a few times. At one of its ends the junction is not consistent with the germline gene, which may arise from a read error. J is TRBJ2-1 and V is TRBV4-1; D is undetermined. The CDR3 covers 18 residues. Looked up from germline, CDR1 is MGHRA and CDR2 is YSYEKL. The CDR3 loop is CASSQVDMGLSSYNEQFF. The CDR3, as DNA: TGTGCCAGCAGCCAAGTCGATATGGGTCTCAGCTCCTACAATGAGCAGTTCTTC.

This clonotype was observed a few times. CDR3 bases: TGTGCCAGCAGCTCCGGGACTAGCGGGGCGTCGGACCAGTACTTC. This sequence encodes CASSSGTSGASDQYF. The rearrangement joins TRBV7-2 to TRBJ2-5, with 13 bases identical to TRBD2. Germline-derived CDR1 and CDR2 are SGHTA and FQGNSA. This CDR3 comprises 15 residues. With V trimmed by 4 bases and J by 10 bases, 9 bases remained unmatched.

The V and J genes are TRBV10-3 and TRBJ2-3, with TRBD1 identical over 8 bases. Trimming removed 3 bases from V and 2 bases from J; junction bases left unmatched: 7. The CDR3 totals 16 residues. Germline-derived CDR1 and CDR2 are ENHRY and SYGVKD. The CDR3: CAISDKPGQDTDTQYF. CDR3 nucleotide sequence: TGTGCCATCAGTGACAAACCGGGACAGGACACAGATACGCAGTATTTT.

Many counts were recorded for this clonotype. The J gene is TRBJ2-3, the V gene TRBV28; 8 nucleotides align to TRBD2. The CDR3 is 17 residues long. Germline lookup yields CDR1 MDHEN and CDR2 SYDVKM. Trimming cost V 3 bases and J 1 base; bases outside gene matches: 9. CDR3 in amino acids: CASSFGTGGPGTDTQYF. For the CDR3, the DNA is TGTGCCAGCAGTTTCGGGACGGGAGGGCCGGGCACAGATACGCAGTATTTT. Using reference TRBV28 and TRBJ2-3 for the parts outside the CDR3, the full variable domain is DVKVTQSSRYLVKRTGEKVFLECVQDMDHENMFWYRQDPGLGLRLIYFSYDVKMKEKGDIPEGYSVSREKKERFSLILESASTNQTSMYLCASSFGTGGPGTDTQYFGPGTRLTVL.

The V and J genes are TRBV30 and TRBJ1-2; 7 nucleotides line up with TRBD1. CDR1 and CDR2 (germline): GTSNPN, SVGIG (reference sequence). This CDR3 contains 12 residues. The ends lost 4 bases at V and 6 bases at J; junction bases unmatched: 5. The CDR3 nucleotides read TGTGCCTGGACCTTCCAGGGGGATGGCTACACCTTC. Its translation: CAWTFQGDGYTF.

Many counts were recorded for this clonotype. The chain has TRBV13 and TRBJ1-5; the D is unclear. CDR1 and CDR2 (germline): PRHDT, FYEKMQ (reference sequence). This CDR3 comprises 16 residues. Trimming stripped 5 bases from V and 2 bases from J, with 16 bases between. The CDR3 bases are TGTGCCAGCAGCCGCTTTGTGGACGGACGCAATCAGCCCCAGCATTTT. It is translated as CASSRFVDGRNQPQHF. The full variable domain, in which reference TRBV13 and TRBJ1-5 provide the parts outside the CDR3, is AAGVIQSPRHLIKEKRETATLKCYPIPRHDTVYWYQQGPGQDPQFLISFYEKMQSDKGSIPDRFSAQQFSDYHSELNMSSLELGDSALYFCASSRFVDGRNQPQHFGDGTRLSIL.

This clonotype was picked up a small number of times. This rearrangement joins TRBV6-1 to TRBJ2-7, with 8 positions matching TRBD2. The germline V gene has CDR1 MNHNS and CDR2 SASEGT. The ends lost 6 bases at V and 1 base at J; junction bases unmatched: 8. The CDR3 spans 15 residues. Here the CDR3 DNA reads TGTGCCAGCAGGTGGAGGGAGCGGGAGTCCTACGAGCAGTACTTC. It is translated as CASRWRERESYEQYF.

This clonotype was seen many times. The V and J genes are TRBV11-2 and TRBJ2-3, with a tentative D call TRBD2 (6 bases). Germline V gene data show CDR1 as SGHAT and CDR2 as FQNNGV. V dropped 5 bases and J dropped 14 bases, with 20 bases sitting between them. CDR3 length equals 13 residues. CDR3 loop: CASSPQSTGERYF. The CDR3 coding sequence is TGTGCCAGCAGCCCCCAATCGACGGGAGAACGGTATTTT.

The J gene is TRBJ2-1, the V gene TRBV4-1, with TRBD1 matching 12 bases. There are 16 residues in the CDR3. V was pared by 4 bases and J by 10 bases, with 11 bases of the junction left unmatched. Per germline, CDR1 MGHRA and CDR2 YSYEKL. CDR3 DNA: TGCGCCAGCAGCCGACAACCGGGACAGGGGGCTTGGGAGCAGTTCTTC. Translated, it gives CASSRQPGQGAWEQFF.

Note on this clonotype: This may be a read error, as it is one base from a much larger clone. This chain joins TRBV5-1 and TRBJ2-1, with TRBD2 identical over 9 bases. There are 15 residues in the CDR3. Germline CDR1 SGHRS, CDR2 YFSETQ. The chain's CDR3 is CASSHRREGFVEQFF. The CDR3 nucleotides read TGTGCCAGCAGCCACAGGCGGGAGGGCTTCGTCGAGCAGTTCTTC.

Worth noting for this clonotype: This clone may be a read error of a much larger clone one base away. Without the conserved terminal phenylalanine or tryptophan, this CDR3 likely stems from a read error. The chain is built from TRBV20-1 and TRBJ2-5; no clear D. The germline gives CDR1 DFQATT, CDR2 SNEGSKA (reference sequence). V gave up 3 bases and J gave up 0 bases, with 11 bases separating them. This CDR3 region has 14 residues. DNA of the CDR3: TGCAGTGCTAGTAATGGCTGGTACCAAGAGACCCAGTACCTC. It codes for CSASNGWYQETQYL.

This clonotype was counted between two and nine times. The gene calls are TRBV7-8 and TRBJ1-4; D is possibly TRBD1 (6 bases). Germline V CDR1 and CDR2: SGHVS, FQNEAQ. The CDR3 length is 13 residues. V lost 4 bases to trimming and J lost 8 bases, with 11 bases between them. CDR3 protein: CASSSGTIEKLFF. CDR3 sequence (DNA): TGTGCCAGCAGCTCTGGGACAATCGAAAAACTGTTTTTT.